These T cell receptor beta chains were read from a single sample in a study of CD8+ T cells in alopecia areata. This table comes from immunoSEQ multiplex PCR, and its TCRdb copy is limited to in-frame clones, with some not included. Here the sample spans about 87,000 clones, over 70% being singletons. The sequenced sample was CD8+ T cells sorted from blood, obtained between weeks 43 and 45, from a patient treated with tofacitinib. These receptors were obtained from a human donor with alopecia areata. The CDR3 runs from the conserved cysteine through the conserved F or W. The D gene is left open where the match is weak. Not all rows give a size; the values are once, few, many and, for expanded clones, a class.

d_call,j_call,cdr3_length,clone_size,v_call,cdr3_nt,cdr3_aa
TRBD1,TRBJ1-2,15,.,TRBV29-1,TGCAGCGTTGAGGGGAGACAGGGAGACAGCTATGGCTACACCTTC,CSVEGRQGDSYGYTF
.,TRBJ2-3,11,few,TRBV7-9,TGTGCCAGCGCGCAGGCAGATACGCAGTATTTT,CASAQADTQYF
.,TRBJ1-2,13,.,TRBV5-6,TGTGCCAGCAGCCTGCAGGGAAACTATGGCTACACCTTC,CASSLQGNYGYTF
TRBD1,TRBJ1-2,13,.,TRBV5-1,TGCGCCAGCAGCGAGACAGGGGCGGATGGCTACACCTTC,CASSETGADGYTF
TRBD2,TRBJ2-3,16,.,TRBV7-8,TGTGCCAGCAGCTCCGATAGCGGGGACCTCACAGATACGCAGTATTTT,CASSSDSGDLTDTQYF
TRBD2,TRBJ2-4,17,.,TRBV29-1,TGCAGCGTCGCGGGACTAGCGGGAATCGGTACCAAAAACATTCAGTACTTC,CSVAGLAGIGTKNIQYF
.,TRBJ1-1,14,.,TRBV7-9,TGTGCCAGCAGCTCGACGAGGGGCGTTAGTGTAGCTTTCTTT,CASSSTRGVSVAFF
.,TRBJ1-1,14,.,TRBV29-1,TGCAGCGTTGAAGACCCCCACGGGCCTCTCAGGGCTTTCTTT,CSVEDPHGPLRAFF
.,TRBJ2-1,15,.,TRBV10-2,TGCGCCAGCAGGGTAGGGCAGGCCTCCTACAATGAGCAGTTCTTC,CASRVGQASYNEQFF
.,TRBJ1-1,12,.,TRBV29-1,TGCAGCGCAACCCCAGGGGCCACTGAAGCTTTCTTT,CSATPGATEAFF
.,TRBJ2-7,16,.,TRBV13,TGTGCCAGCAGCGCTCGTGGGGGACGGTCCTCCTACGAGCAGTACTTC,CASSARGGRSSYEQYF
.,TRBJ2-2,12,few,TRBV9,TGTGCCAGCAGCGTAGACACCGGGGAGCTGTTTTTT,CASSVDTGELFF
.,TRBJ1-2,14,few,TRBV6-5,TGTGCCAGCAGTTACGGTCAGGGAAGCTATGGCTACACCTTC,CASSYGQGSYGYTF
.,TRBJ2-3,14,few,TRBV29-1,TGCAGCGTTGATATTGAGGCTTCGATAGATACGCAGTATTTT,CSVDIEASIDTQYF
.,TRBJ2-2,14,.,TRBV30,TGTGCCTGGACTCGCGGATATGGGACCGGGGAGCTGTTTTTT,CAWTRGYGTGELFF
.,TRBJ2-1,13,once,TRBV4-3,TGCGCCAGCAGCCAAGCCACGAACAATGAGCAGTTCTTC,CASSQATNNEQFF
TRBD2,TRBJ2-3,19,.,TRBV27,TGTGCCAGCAGTTTATCCACTAGCGGGGGGGCTGTAAGCACAGATACGCAGTATTTT,CASSLSTSGGAVSTDTQYF
TRBD1,TRBJ2-7,13,.,TRBV19,TGTGCCAGTAATCAGGGGGCCTTCTACGAGCAGTACTTC,CASNQGAFYEQYF
TRBD1,TRBJ2-3,14,.,TRBV6-5,TGTGCCAGCAGTGACTCAGGGGGCGCAGATACGCAGTATTTT,CASSDSGGADTQYF
.,TRBJ2-7,13,once,TRBV5-6,TGTGCCAGCAGCCCGAGGGGGGCCTACGAGCAGTACTTC,CASSPRGAYEQYF
.,TRBJ1-1,14,.,TRBV2,TGTGCCAGCAGGCGGGACCCCCAGAGCACTGAAGCTTTCTTT,CASRRDPQSTEAFF
.,TRBJ2-2,20,.,TRBV4-3,TGCGCCAGCAGCCAACTCTTAGGACGGCTGGGGCATGAGGACACCGGGGAGCTGTTTTTT,CASSQLLGRLGHEDTGELFF
.,TRBJ1-1,14,once,TRBV6-1,TGTGCCAGCAGTGACAGGGGTGGGTACACTGAAGCTTTCTTT,CASSDRGGYTEAFF
TRBD2,TRBJ2-6,18,few,TRBV7-2,TGTGCCAGCAGCTCACCTAGCGGGGTCGAATCCGGGGCCAACGTCCTGACTTTC,CASSSPSGVESGANVLTF
.,TRBJ2-7,16,few,TRBV7-2,TGTGCCAGCAGCTTAATTTGGCGGGGGCTTACCTACGAGCAGTACTTC,CASSLIWRGLTYEQYF
TRBD1,TRBJ2-1,16,few,TRBV5-1,TGCGCCAGCAGCATACAAGGACAGGGGGCTCGCGATGAGCAGTTCTTC,CASSIQGQGARDEQFF
.,TRBJ1-6,13,once,TRBV25-1,TGTGCCAGCAGTGAGGCCGGGATAGCACCCCTCCACTTT,CASSEAGIAPLHF
.,TRBJ2-7,16,once,TRBV14,TGTGCCAGCAGCCCACAGCACCAAGGCAGGGAGGCCGAGCAGTACTTC,CASSPQHQGREAEQYF
.,TRBJ2-7,12,.,TRBV14,TGTGCCAGCAGCCTGTCCTTCTCCGAGCAGTACTTC,CASSLSFSEQYF
TRBD1,TRBJ2-1,13,.,TRBV30,TGTGCCTGGAGTGTCACAGGGGTCGATGAGCAGTTCTTC,CAWSVTGVDEQFF
.,TRBJ1-6,12,.,TRBV11-2,TGTGCCAGCTTCCACCGGGGGTCACCCCTCCACTTT,CASFHRGSPLHF
.,TRBJ2-5,15,.,TRBV7-3,TGTGCCAGCAGCGCAGGTGGAGGGGCTCAAGAGACCCAGTACTTC,CASSAGGGAQETQYF
TRBD2,TRBJ2-3,17,.,TRBV6-1,TGTGCCAGCAGTGAAGGGGCTAGCGGGGGGGTCACAGATACGCAGTATTTT,CASSEGASGGVTDTQYF
.,TRBJ1-4,14,.,TRBV6-5,TGTGCCACCCAGTACGACAGGAGTGATGAAAAACTGTTTTTT,CATQYDRSDEKLFF
.,TRBJ1-1,14,.,TRBV11-2,TGTGCCAGCAGCTTAGAGGCAGGGGAACTTAAAGCTTTCTTT,CASSLEAGELKAFF
TRBD2,TRBJ2-3,14,.,TRBV4-1,TGCGCCAGCAGCCAAGATCGTAGCGGGAATACGCAGTATTTT,CASSQDRSGNTQYF
.,TRBJ1-2,14,.,TRBV5-1,TGCGCCAGCAGCAGAAGGGACGGGTACTATGGCTACACCTTC,CASSRRDGYYGYTF
.,TRBJ1-6,17,.,TRBV23-1,TGCGCCAGCAGTCAGGGGAGGGATAACTCCTATAATTCACCCCTCCACTTT,CASSQGRDNSYNSPLHF
TRBD1,TRBJ2-2,16,.,TRBV5-1,TGCGCCAGCAGCTTGGTTACAGGGGAGTACACCGGGGAGCTGTTTTTT,CASSLVTGEYTGELFF
TRBD1,TRBJ2-7,13,.,TRBV5-6,TGTGCCAGCCGCGGACAGGGCGACTACGAGCAGTACTTC,CASRGQGDYEQYF
TRBD1,TRBJ2-7,15,once,TRBV5-1,TGCGCCAGCAGCCCGGGACAGGGGAGCTCCTACGAGCAGTACTTC,CASSPGQGSSYEQYF
TRBD2,TRBJ2-3,15,.,TRBV7-3,TGTGCCAGCAGCTCCATGGGGAGGGGCACAGATACGCAGTATTTT,CASSSMGRGTDTQYF